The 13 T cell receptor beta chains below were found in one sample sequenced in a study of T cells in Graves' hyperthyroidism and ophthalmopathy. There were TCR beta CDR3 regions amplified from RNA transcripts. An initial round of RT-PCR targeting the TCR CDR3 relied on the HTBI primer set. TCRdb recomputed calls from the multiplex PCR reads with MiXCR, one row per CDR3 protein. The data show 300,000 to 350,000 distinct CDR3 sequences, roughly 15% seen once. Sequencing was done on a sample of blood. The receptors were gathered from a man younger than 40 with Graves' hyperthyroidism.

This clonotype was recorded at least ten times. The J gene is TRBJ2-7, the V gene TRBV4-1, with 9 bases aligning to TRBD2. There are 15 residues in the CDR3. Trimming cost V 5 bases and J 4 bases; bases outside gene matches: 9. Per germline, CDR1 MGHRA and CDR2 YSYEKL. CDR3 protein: CASSALTSGVYEQYF. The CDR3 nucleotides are TGCGCCAGCAGCGCATTGACTAGCGGAGTTTACGAGCAGTACTTC.

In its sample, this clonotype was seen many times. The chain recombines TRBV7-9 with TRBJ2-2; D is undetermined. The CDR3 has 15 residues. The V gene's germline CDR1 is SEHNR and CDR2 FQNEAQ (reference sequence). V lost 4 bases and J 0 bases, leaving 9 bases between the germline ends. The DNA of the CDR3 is TGTGCCAGCAGCTCCGGACGTCCGAACACCGGGGAGCTGTTTTTT. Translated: CASSSGRPNTGELFF. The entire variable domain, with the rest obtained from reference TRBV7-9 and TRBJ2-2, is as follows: DTGVSQNPRHKITKRGQNVTFRCDPISEHNRLYWYRQTLGQGPEFLTYFQNEAQLEKSRLLSDRFSAERPKGSFSTLEIQRTEQGDSAMYLCASSSGRPNTGELFFGEGSRLTVL.

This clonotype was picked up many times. CDR3 nucleotides: TGTGCCAGCAGCTTTAGCGCGGCCGGGGAGCTGTTTTTT. It yields the protein CASSFSAAGELFF. The V call is TRBV11-2, the J call TRBJ2-2, with a weak D call TRBD2 (5 bases). CDR1 and CDR2 from the germline V gene are SGHAT and FQNNGV. The ends were cut back, 3 bases at V and 6 bases at J, with 8 bases in the middle. CDR3 size: 13 residues.

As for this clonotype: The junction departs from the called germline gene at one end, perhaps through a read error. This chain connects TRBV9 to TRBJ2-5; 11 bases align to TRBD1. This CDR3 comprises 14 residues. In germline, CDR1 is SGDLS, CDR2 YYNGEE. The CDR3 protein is CDSSGGTGGETQYF. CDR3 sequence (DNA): TGTGACAGCAGCGGCGGGACAGGGGGAGAGACCCAGTACTTC.

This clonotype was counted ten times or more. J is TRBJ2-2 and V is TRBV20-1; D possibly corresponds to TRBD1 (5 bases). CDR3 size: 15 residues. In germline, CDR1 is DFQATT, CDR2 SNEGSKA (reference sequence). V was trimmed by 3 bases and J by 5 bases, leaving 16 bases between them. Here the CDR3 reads CSARGRVVGTGELFF. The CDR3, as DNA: TGCAGTGCTAGGGGCAGGGTAGTTGGGACCGGGGAGCTGTTTTTT.

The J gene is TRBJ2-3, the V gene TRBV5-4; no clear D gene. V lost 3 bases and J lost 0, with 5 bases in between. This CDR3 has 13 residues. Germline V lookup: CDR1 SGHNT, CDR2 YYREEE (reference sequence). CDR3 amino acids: CASSSVSTDTQYF. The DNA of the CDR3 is TGTGCCAGCAGCTCTGTAAGCACAGATACGCAGTATTTT.

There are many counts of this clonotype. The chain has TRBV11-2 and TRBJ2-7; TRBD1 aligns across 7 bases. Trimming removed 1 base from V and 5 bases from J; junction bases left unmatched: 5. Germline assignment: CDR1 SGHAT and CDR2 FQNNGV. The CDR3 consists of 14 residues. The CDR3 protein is CASSLGQGVDEQYF. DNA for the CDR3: TGTGCCAGCAGCTTAGGACAGGGAGTAGACGAGCAGTACTTC.

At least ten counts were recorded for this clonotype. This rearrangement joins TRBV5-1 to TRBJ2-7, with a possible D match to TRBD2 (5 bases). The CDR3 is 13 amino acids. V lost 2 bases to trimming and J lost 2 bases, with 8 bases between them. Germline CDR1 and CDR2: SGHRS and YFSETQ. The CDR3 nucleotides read TGCGCCAGCAGCTTCACTAGTCCCTACGAGCAGTACTTC. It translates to CASSFTSPYEQYF.

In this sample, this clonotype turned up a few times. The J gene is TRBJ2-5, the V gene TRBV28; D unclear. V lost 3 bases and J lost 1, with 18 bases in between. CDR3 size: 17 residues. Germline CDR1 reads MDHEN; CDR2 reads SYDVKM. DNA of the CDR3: TGTGCCAGCAGTTTTCTGTTCCGCCGCCTCGTCCAAGAGACCCAGTACTTC. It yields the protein CASSFLFRRLVQETQYF.

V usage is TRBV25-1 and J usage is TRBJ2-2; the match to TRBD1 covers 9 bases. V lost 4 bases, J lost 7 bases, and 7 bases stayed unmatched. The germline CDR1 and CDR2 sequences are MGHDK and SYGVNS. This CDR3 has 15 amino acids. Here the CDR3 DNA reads TGTGCCAGCAGTGCACGACAGGGGGGAGGCGGGGAGCTGTTTTTT. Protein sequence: CASSARQGGGGELFF.

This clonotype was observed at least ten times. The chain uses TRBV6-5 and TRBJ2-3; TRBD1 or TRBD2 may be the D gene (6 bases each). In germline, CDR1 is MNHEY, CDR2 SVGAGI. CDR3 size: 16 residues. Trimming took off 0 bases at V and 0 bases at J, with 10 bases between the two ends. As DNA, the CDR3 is TGTGCCAGCAGTTACTCTGGGGGGCGAAGCACAGATACGCAGTATTTT. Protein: CASSYSGGRSTDTQYF.

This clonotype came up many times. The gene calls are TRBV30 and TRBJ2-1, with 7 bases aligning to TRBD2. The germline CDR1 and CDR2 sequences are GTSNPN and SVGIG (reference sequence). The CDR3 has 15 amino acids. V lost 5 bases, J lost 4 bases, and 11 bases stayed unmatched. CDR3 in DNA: TGTGCCTGGGCTGCCGGGACTACCTATTACAATGAGCAGTTCTTC. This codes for CAWAAGTTYYNEQFF.

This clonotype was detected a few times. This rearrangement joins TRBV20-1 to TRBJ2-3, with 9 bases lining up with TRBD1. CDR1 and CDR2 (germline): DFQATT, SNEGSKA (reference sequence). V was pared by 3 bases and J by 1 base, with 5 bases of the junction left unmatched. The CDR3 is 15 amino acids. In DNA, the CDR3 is TGCAGTGCTAGCGGGACAGGGAGTGGCACAGATACGCAGTATTTT. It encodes CSASGTGSGTDTQYF.